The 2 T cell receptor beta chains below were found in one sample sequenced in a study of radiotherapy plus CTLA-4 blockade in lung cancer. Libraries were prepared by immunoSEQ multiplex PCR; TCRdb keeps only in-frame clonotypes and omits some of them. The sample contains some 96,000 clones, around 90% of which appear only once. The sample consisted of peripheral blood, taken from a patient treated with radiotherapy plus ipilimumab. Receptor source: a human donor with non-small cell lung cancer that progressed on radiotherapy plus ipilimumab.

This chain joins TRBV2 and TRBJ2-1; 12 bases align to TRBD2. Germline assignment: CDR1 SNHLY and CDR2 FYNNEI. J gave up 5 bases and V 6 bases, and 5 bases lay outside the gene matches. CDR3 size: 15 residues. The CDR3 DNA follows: TGTGCCAGCAGGCTGGGACTAGCGGGTAACAATGAGCAGTTCTTC. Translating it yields CASRLGLAGNNEQFF.

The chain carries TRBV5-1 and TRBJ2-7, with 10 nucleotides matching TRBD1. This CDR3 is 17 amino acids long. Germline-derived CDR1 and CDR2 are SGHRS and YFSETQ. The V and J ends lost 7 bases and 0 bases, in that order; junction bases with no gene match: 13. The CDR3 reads CASRSYFGTGASYEQYF. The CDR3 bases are TGCGCCAGCCGTTCCTATTTCGGGACAGGGGCCTCCTACGAGCAGTACTTC.